This entry concerns a single T cell receptor (beta chain). This sample was taken from a study of blood T cell repertoires in COVID-19. Generated by immunoSEQ multiplex PCR, the TCRdb table keeps only in-frame clones and is missing some. Found here are 250,000 to 350,000 clones, roughly 90% of them singletons; the top ten hold approximately 4%. The CDR3 is 13 residues long. The V end was cut by 1 base, the J end by 1 base, with 5 bases between. Looked up from germline, CDR1 is SGHTA and CDR2 is FQGNSA. The source of this sequence is a woman aged 50 to 60 with active or convalescent COVID-19. Sequences were obtained from peripheral blood. The V gene is TRBV7-2, the J gene TRBJ2-7; D is ambiguous. For the CDR3, the DNA is TGTGCCAGCAGCTTAGATCAATCCTACGAGCAGTACTTC. Protein product: CASSLDQSYEQYF.